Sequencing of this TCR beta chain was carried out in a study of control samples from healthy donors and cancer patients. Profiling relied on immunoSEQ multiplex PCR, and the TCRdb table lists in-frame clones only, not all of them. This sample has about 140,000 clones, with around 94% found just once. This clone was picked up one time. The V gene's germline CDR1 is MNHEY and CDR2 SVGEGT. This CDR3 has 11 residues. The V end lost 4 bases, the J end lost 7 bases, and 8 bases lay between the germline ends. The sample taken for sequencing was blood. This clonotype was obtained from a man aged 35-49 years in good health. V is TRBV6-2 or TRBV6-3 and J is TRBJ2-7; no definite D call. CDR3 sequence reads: CASSLPREQYF. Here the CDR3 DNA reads TGTGCCAGCAGTTTGCCGAGGGAGCAGTACTTC.